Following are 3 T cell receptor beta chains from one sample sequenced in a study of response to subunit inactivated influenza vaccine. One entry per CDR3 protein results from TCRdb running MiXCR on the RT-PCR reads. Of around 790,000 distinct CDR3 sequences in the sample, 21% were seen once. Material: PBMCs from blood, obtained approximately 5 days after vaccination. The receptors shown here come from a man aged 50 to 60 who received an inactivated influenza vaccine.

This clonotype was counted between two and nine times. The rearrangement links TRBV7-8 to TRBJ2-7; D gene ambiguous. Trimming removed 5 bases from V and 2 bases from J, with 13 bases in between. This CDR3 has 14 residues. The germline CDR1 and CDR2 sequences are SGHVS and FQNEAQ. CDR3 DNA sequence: TGTGCCAGCAGCAGCCGGACCAACCCCTACGAGCAGTACTTC. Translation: CASSSRTNPYEQYF.

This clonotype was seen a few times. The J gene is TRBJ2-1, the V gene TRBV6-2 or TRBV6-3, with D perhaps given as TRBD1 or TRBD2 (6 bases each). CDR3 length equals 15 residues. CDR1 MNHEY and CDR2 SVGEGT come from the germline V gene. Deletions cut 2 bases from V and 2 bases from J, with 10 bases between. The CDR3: CASSYKEGAYNEQFF. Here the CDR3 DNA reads TGTGCCAGCAGTTACAAGGAGGGGGCCTACAATGAGCAGTTCTTC.

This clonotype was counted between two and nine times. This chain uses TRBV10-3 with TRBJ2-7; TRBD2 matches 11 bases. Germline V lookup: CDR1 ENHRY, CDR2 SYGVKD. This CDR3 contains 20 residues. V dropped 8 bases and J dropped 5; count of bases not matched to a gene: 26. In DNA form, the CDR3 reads TGTGCCATCCGCCCCGGGGGGGGTGGAGGACCGGGACTAGCGGACGACGAGCAGTACTTC. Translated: CAIRPGGGGGPGLADDEQYF.